A selection of T cell receptor beta chains follows, all from one sample in a study of T-cell memory formation after mild COVID-19. TCRdb reprocessed the 5' RACE reads with MiXCR, giving one entry per CDR3 protein. This sample has roughly 200,000 distinct CDR3 sequences; approximately 16% occur once, and the top ten carry approximately 2%. Sequencing used PBMCs or a T cell subset sorted from them (not recorded which). All receptors come from an adult woman who had mild COVID-19 (a few samples of this study predate the infection). Cell type and time point are not known. Both conserved end residues are part of each CDR3. The D gene is left open where the match is weak. Not all rows give a size; the values are once, few, many and, for expanded clones, a class.

v_gene,j_gene,abundance,d_gene,CDR3aa,CDR3nt
TRBV10-3,TRBJ2-7,few,.,CATSPSIPYEQYF,TGTGCCACCTCCCCTTCCATTCCGTACGAGCAGTACTTC
TRBV11-2,TRBJ1-1,.,.,CASSLVRHTEAFF,TGTGCCAGCAGCTTAGTCCGACACACTGAAGCTTTCTTT
TRBV6-5,TRBJ2-1,once,TRBD2,CASNEGGPGREQFF,TGTGCCAGCAATGAGGGAGGGCCTGGGAGAGAGCAGTTCTTC
TRBV15,TRBJ2-1,few,.,CATSSGAGSVLYNEQFF,TGTGCCACCAGCAGTGGAGCTGGTAGCGTCTTATACAATGAGCAGTTCTTC
TRBV11-2,TRBJ1-2,.,.,CASSSADGYTF,TGTGCCAGCAGCTCGGCGGATGGCTACACCTTC
TRBV5-1,TRBJ2-3,.,.,CASSVAYTDTQYF,TGCGCCAGCTCCGTCGCATACACAGATACGCAGTATTTT
TRBV23-1,TRBJ2-7,.,.,CASSPRVAEQYF,TGCGCCAGCAGTCCAAGGGTGGCCGAGCAGTACTTC
TRBV18,TRBJ2-2,.,.,CASSPPTTGELFF,TGTGCCAGCTCACCACCGACCACCGGGGAGCTGTTTTTT
TRBV7-3,TRBJ2-5,.,.,CASSRDIGETQYF,TGTGCCAGCAGCCGGGACATTGGAGAGACCCAGTACTTC
TRBV4-1,TRBJ1-1,few,.,CASSPWRSPNTEAFF,TGCGCCAGCAGCCCGTGGAGGAGCCCGAACACTGAAGCTTTCTTT
TRBV6-5,TRBJ2-5,.,TRBD2,CASSSGIGTQYF,TGTGCCAGCAGTAGCGGGATTGGGACCCAGTACTTC
TRBV12-3/TRBV12-4,TRBJ2-2,few,TRBD2,CASSFLAGGPSDTGELFF,TGTGCCAGCAGTTTCCTAGCGGGAGGGCCCTCCGACACCGGGGAGCTGTTTTTT
TRBV7-2,TRBJ2-7,.,TRBD2,CASSRNSGGLDEQYF,TGTGCCAGCAGCCGTAATTCGGGGGGGCTCGACGAGCAGTACTTC
TRBV12-3/TRBV12-4,TRBJ1-1,few,TRBD1,CASTQGTGKGNTEAFF,TGTGCCAGCACCCAGGGGACAGGGAAAGGGAACACTGAAGCTTTCTTT
TRBV6-2/TRBV6-3,TRBJ2-7,few,TRBD1,CASTPRQGITYEQYF,TGTGCCAGCACCCCCCGACAGGGTATAACCTACGAGCAGTACTTC
TRBV5-6,TRBJ2-1,few,.,CASSFLKYEQFF,TGTGCCAGCAGCTTCCTTAAGTATGAGCAGTTCTTC
TRBV29-1,TRBJ1-4,.,TRBD1,CSVRQGTTANEKLFF,TGCAGCGTCAGACAGGGGACGACAGCTAATGAAAAACTGTTTTTT
TRBV15,TRBJ2-7,few,.,CATSRDEGREQYF,TGTGCCACCAGCAGAGATGAGGGCCGCGAGCAGTACTTC
TRBV7-3,TRBJ2-1,.,TRBD1,CASSLYPGTGSDNEQFF,TGTGCCAGCAGCCTCTACCCCGGGACAGGGTCCGACAATGAGCAGTTCTTC
TRBV20-1,TRBJ1-4,.,.,CSAPPAGLREKLFF,TGCAGTGCCCCTCCCGCGGGGCTACGCGAAAAACTGTTTTTT
TRBV5-1,TRBJ2-7,many,TRBD2,CASSLISGRGDEQYF,TGCGCCAGCAGCTTGATTAGCGGGAGGGGCGACGAGCAGTACTTC
TRBV24-1,TRBJ2-2,few,TRBD2,CATRNSGASTGELFF,TGTGCCACCAGGAATAGCGGGGCTTCCACCGGGGAGCTGTTTTTT
TRBV12-3/TRBV12-4,TRBJ2-2,.,TRBD1,CASRRTGTNTGELFF,TGTGCCAGCAGAAGGACAGGGACGAACACCGGGGAGCTGTTTTTT
TRBV30,TRBJ2-3,few,TRBD2,CAWSMVAGGFTDTQYF,TGTGCCTGGAGTATGGTAGCGGGAGGTTTCACAGATACGCAGTATTTT
TRBV10-2,TRBJ2-3,.,TRBD2,CARTSGRSGDTQYF,TGCGCCAGAACTAGCGGGAGGTCGGGAGATACGCAGTATTTT
TRBV3-1,TRBJ2-7,many,.,CASSQVSYEQYF,TGTGCCAGCAGCCAAGTCTCCTACGAGCAGTACTTC
TRBV29-1,TRBJ1-2,.,TRBD1,CSVARTGYGYTF,TGCAGCGTTGCCCGGACAGGGTATGGCTACACCTTC
TRBV4-2,TRBJ2-7,many,TRBD1,CASSQEGQGAEEQYF,TGTGCCAGCAGCCAAGAGGGACAGGGGGCTGAGGAGCAGTACTTC
TRBV4-3,TRBJ2-2,.,.,CASSQSRNTGELFF,TGCGCCAGCAGCCAATCACGGAACACCGGGGAGCTGTTTTTT
TRBV7-8,TRBJ2-5,few,.,CASSVTRLVTQETQYF,TGTGCCAGCAGCGTCACCCGACTGGTTACTCAAGAGACCCAGTACTTC
TRBV12-3/TRBV12-4,TRBJ2-5,.,.,CASSRDLRAQYF,TGTGCCAGCAGTCGGGACCTCCGAGCCCAGTACTTC
TRBV4-1,TRBJ2-1,few,.,CASSLLPTTGQYNEQFF,TGCGCCAGCAGCCTTTTACCCACCACAGGACAGTACAATGAGCAGTTCTTC
TRBV14,TRBJ2-3,few,.,CASSQSPGGDTQYF,TGTGCCAGCAGCCAATCCCCTGGCGGCGATACGCAGTATTTT
TRBV18,TRBJ1-5,.,.,CASSPLSRGSDQPQHF,TGTGCCAGCTCACCACTATCCAGGGGATCGGATCAGCCCCAGCATTTT
TRBV6-2/TRBV6-3,TRBJ1-5,.,.,CASSYSHVGQPQHF,TGTGCCAGCAGTTACTCGCACGTTGGGCAGCCCCAGCATTTT
TRBV3-1,TRBJ2-5,few,.,CASSIRGQETQYF,TGTGCCAGCAGCATACGGGGACAAGAGACCCAGTACTTC
TRBV9,TRBJ2-1,.,TRBD2,CASSVGLAGSPSYNEQFF,TGTGCCAGCAGCGTAGGACTAGCGGGATCCCCTTCCTACAATGAGCAGTTCTTC
TRBV30,TRBJ2-7,few,TRBD1,CAWSAGTVGTYEQYF,TGTGCCTGGAGCGCCGGGACAGTGGGTACCTACGAGCAGTACTTC
TRBV7-2,TRBJ1-6,few,.,CASSLVVARRSYNSPLHF,TGTGCCAGCAGCTTAGTTGTGGCCCGGAGGTCCTATAATTCACCCCTCCACTTT
TRBV20-1,TRBJ1-1,many,TRBD1,CSASPGTGDTEAFF,TGCAGTGCTAGTCCCGGGACAGGGGACACTGAAGCTTTCTTT
TRBV6-6,TRBJ1-1,.,TRBD1,CASSSQGIPEAFF,TGTGCCAGCAGTTCACAGGGGATCCCTGAAGCTTTCTTT
TRBV7-9,TRBJ1-2,.,.,CASSSQRLAYGYTF,TGTGCCAGCAGCTCCCAGCGACTTGCATATGGCTACACCTTC
TRBV29-1,TRBJ1-1,.,.,CSVANRVNTEAFF,TGCAGCGTTGCGAATAGGGTGAACACTGAAGCTTTCTTT
TRBV20-1,TRBJ1-3,.,.,CSARNSGNTIYF,TGCAGTGCTAGGAACTCTGGAAACACCATATATTTT
TRBV7-2,TRBJ1-2,.,.,CASSGRTPLNYGYTF,TGTGCCAGCAGCGGTCGTACACCCTTGAACTATGGCTACACCTTC
TRBV12-3/TRBV12-4,TRBJ2-3,many,.,CASSLSPRHTDTQYF,TGTGCCAGCAGTTTATCCCCGCGGCACACAGATACGCAGTATTTT
TRBV5-8,TRBJ2-1,few,TRBD1,CASSRGQGKSNEQFF,TGTGCCAGCAGCAGGGGACAGGGGAAGTCCAATGAGCAGTTCTTC
TRBV25-1,TRBJ1-1,once,.,CASRMDSRRGAFF,TGTGCCAGCAGGATGGACAGTCGCAGGGGAGCTTTCTTT
TRBV12-3/TRBV12-4,TRBJ1-1,few,.,CASSLMLNTEAFF,TGTGCCAGCAGTCTTATGCTGAACACTGAAGCTTTCTTT
TRBV12-3/TRBV12-4,TRBJ2-7,.,.,CASTYQTYSYEQYF,TGTGCCAGCACCTATCAGACATACTCCTACGAGCAGTACTTC
TRBV2,TRBJ2-1,.,.,CASSLIRGSYNEQFF,TGTGCCAGCAGTTTAATCAGGGGATCCTACAATGAGCAGTTCTTC
TRBV14,TRBJ1-1,.,.,CASSPMDTGSLAEAFF,TGTGCCAGCAGCCCGATGGACACTGGCTCGCTCGCTGAAGCTTTCTTT
TRBV12-3/TRBV12-4,TRBJ1-1,.,.,CASSWGGRVNTEAFF,TGTGCCAGCAGTTGGGGGGGCAGGGTGAACACTGAAGCTTTCTTT
TRBV7-6,TRBJ2-1,few,.,CASSLDGVSYNEQFF,TGTGCCAGCAGCTTAGACGGAGTCTCCTACAATGAGCAGTTCTTC
TRBV6-2/TRBV6-3,TRBJ2-7,.,.,CASSYKLRVYEQYF,TGTGCCAGCAGTTACAAGCTCAGGGTGTACGAGCAGTACTTC